Shown below are 21 T cell receptor beta chains from a single sample sequenced in a study of shared clonotypes between healthy human individuals. The repertoire was sequenced with immunoSEQ multiplex PCR; TCRdb's copy has only in-frame clones and lacks some. Here the sample spans fewer than 550,000 clones, 60% to 80% being singletons. Sequenced: PBMCs. All receptors come from a middle-aged woman in good health. Some clones in this sample may be carry-over from other donors' samples.

This chain links TRBV5-1 with TRBJ2-5; D could derive from TRBD1 or TRBD2 (6 bases each). V lost 3 bases and J lost 5, with 14 bases in between. Germline V gives CDR1 SGHRS, CDR2 YFSETQ. This CDR3 comprises 14 residues. CDR3 DNA: TGCGCCAGCAGCTACGGGGGCCTTGGGGAGACCCAGTACTTC. This translates into CASSYGGLGETQYF.

The V gene is TRBV6-4, the J gene TRBJ2-7; D is ambiguous. The CDR3 has 9 residues. The V gene's germline CDR1 is MRHNA and CDR2 SNTAGT. V shed 9 bases and J shed 8 bases, with 8 bases lying between them. The CDR3 loop is CARPTKQYF. Here the CDR3 DNA reads TGTGCCAGACCGACAAAGCAGTACTTC.

This chain uses TRBV5-4 with TRBJ2-2; a weak D match, TRBD2 (6 bases). The ends were cut back, 10 bases at V and 7 bases at J, with 26 bases in the middle. The CDR3 has 16 amino acids. Germline V gene sequence: CDR1 SGHNT, CDR2 YYREEE (reference sequence). CDR3 DNA sequence: TGTGCCGCGGGATCCAAGGGTCTAGCTGGGCGCGGGGAGCTGTTTTTT. It encodes CAAGSKGLAGRGELFF.

This sequence joins TRBV7-8 and TRBJ2-7, with 10 bases lining up with TRBD2. CDR3 length: 17 amino acids. After removal of 1 base from V and 2 bases from J, the junction contained 8 bases not matched to a gene. The V gene's germline CDR1 is SGHVS and CDR2 FQNEAQ. Written as DNA, the CDR3 is TGTGCCAGCAGCTTAGTCAAGGGACTAGCGTACACCTACGAGCAGTACTTC. The encoded protein is CASSLVKGLAYTYEQYF.

The chain carries TRBV7-2 and TRBJ1-1; no clear D gene. V lost 7 bases and J 6 bases, leaving 9 bases between the germline ends. Germline values: CDR1 SGHTA, CDR2 FQGNSA. The CDR3 runs to 11 residues. Here the CDR3 reads CASNSAAEAFF. For the CDR3, the DNA is TGTGCCAGCAACTCGGCGGCTGAAGCTTTCTTT.

CDR3 DNA sequence: TGTGCCAGCAGGACAGGGGTTTTGCAAAACGAGCAGTACTTC. Encoded protein: CASRTGVLQNEQYF. The V call is TRBV28, the J call TRBJ2-7, with 8 bases identical to TRBD1. CDR1 is MDHEN, CDR2 SYDVKM, per germline. V dropped 6 bases and J dropped 5; count of bases not matched to a gene: 9. The CDR3 sequence is 14 residues long.

The chain joins TRBV29-1 to TRBJ2-3; D is unclear. V gave up 6 bases and J gave up 8 bases, with 18 bases separating them. This CDR3 has 13 residues. Germline V lookup: CDR1 SQVTM, CDR2 ANQGSEA. CDR3 coding DNA: TGCAGCGTCCCGGGCCCAGGAGTTCCTACGCAGTATTTT. Protein product: CSVPGPGVPTQYF.

V gene TRBV7-9 combines with J gene TRBJ2-1; D is undetermined. The V gene lost 1 base and the J gene lost 0 bases, with 7 bases spanning the gap. The germline CDR1 and CDR2 sequences are SEHNR and FQNEAQ (reference sequence). CDR3 length: 15 residues. In nucleotides, the CDR3 is TGTGCCAGCAGCTTAGGGCAGAACTCCTACAATGAGCAGTTCTTC. It codes for CASSLGQNSYNEQFF.

As to this clone: At the DNA level, this CDR3 is encoded by other sequences in the same sample as well. J is TRBJ2-5 and V is TRBV7-2; D may be TRBD1 or TRBD2 (6 bases each). Per the germline V gene, CDR1 is SGHTA and CDR2 is FQGNSA. The CDR3 loop spans 16 amino acids. V dropped 4 bases and J dropped 5 bases, with 20 bases sitting between them. CDR3 bases: TGTGCCAGCAGCTCCGCGGGATGGGGGGCCCGGGAGACCCAGTACTTC. It is translated as CASSSAGWGARETQYF.

This sequence joins TRBV5-1 and TRBJ1-4; 12 nucleotides align to TRBD1. There are 19 residues in the CDR3. The germline V gene has CDR1 SGHRS and CDR2 YFSETQ. J gave up 7 bases and V 4 bases, and 17 bases lay outside the gene matches. CDR3 nucleotides: TGCGCCAGCAGCCGGGGGCCCTCAGGGACAGGGGGCGCGGTTGAAAAACTGTTTTTT. Its protein product is CASSRGPSGTGGAVEKLFF.

J is TRBJ2-3 and V is TRBV10-3; unclear D gene. CDR1 ENHRY and CDR2 SYGVKD come from the germline V gene. V was cut by 0 bases and J by 3 bases, with 1 base left in between. The CDR3 is made up of 12 amino acids. The CDR3: CAISESTDTQYF. CDR3 nucleotide sequence: TGTGCCATCAGTGAGTCGACAGATACGCAGTATTTT.

The chain uses TRBV29-1 and TRBJ2-2; maybe TRBD1 (5 bases). Germline V CDR1 and CDR2: SQVTM, ANQGSEA. Trimming took off 7 bases at V and 1 base at J, with 13 bases between the two ends. This CDR3 is 14 amino acids long. The CDR3 DNA sequence: TGCAGCGCGCGAGACCAGGGGAACACCGGGGAGCTGTTTTTT. Residues: CSARDQGNTGELFF.

The chain recombines TRBV7-3 with TRBJ2-2; D gene ambiguous. There are 12 residues in the CDR3. V was pared by 1 base and J by 7 bases, with 4 bases between. Germline CDR1 is SGHTA and CDR2 is FQGTGA. Here the CDR3 reads CASSLKVGELFF. The CDR3 region has the DNA TGTGCCAGCAGCTTAAAGGTCGGGGAGCTGTTTTTT.

The chain combines TRBV27 with TRBJ1-4, with 10 nucleotides matching TRBD1. CDR3 length: 17 residues. Per the germline V gene, CDR1 is MNHEY and CDR2 is SMNVEV (reference sequence). V was pared by 4 bases and J by 0 bases, with 5 bases of the junction left unmatched. CDR3 bases: TGTGCCAGCAGTTCGGACAGGGGGATTTCAACTAATGAAAAACTGTTTTTT. It translates to CASSSDRGISTNEKLFF.

The genes are TRBV2 and TRBJ2-5; 7 nucleotides agree with TRBD1. Germline loops: CDR1 SNHLY, CDR2 FYNNEI. This CDR3 spans 14 amino acids. The ends lost 6 bases at V and 1 base at J; junction bases unmatched: 5. For the CDR3, the DNA is TGTGCCAGCAGCAGGGGGACAGCCCAAGAGACCCAGTACTTC. Protein: CASSRGTAQETQYF.

This sequence joins TRBV6-6 and TRBJ2-1, with TRBD2 matching 9 bases. CDR3 length: 16 residues. Trimming took 5 bases from V and 5 from J; bases not matched to a gene: 10. The germline V gene has CDR1 MNHNY and CDR2 SVGAGI (reference sequence). CDR3 amino acids: CASSHQREEGDNEQFF. In DNA, the CDR3 is TGTGCCAGCAGTCACCAGCGGGAGGAGGGGGACAATGAGCAGTTCTTC.

The J gene is TRBJ2-5, the V gene TRBV5-6; weak D call: TRBD2 (6 bases). This CDR3 has 14 residues. V lost 4 bases, J lost 5 bases, and 15 bases lay in between. CDR1 and CDR2 (germline): SGHDT, YYEEEE. The CDR3 is CASSRPGGVETQYF. The CDR3 coding sequence is TGTGCCAGCAGCCGACCGGGCGGGGTCGAGACCCAGTACTTC.

The chain uses TRBV18 and TRBJ2-2; D may be TRBD1 (6 bases). Germline values: CDR1 KGHSH, CDR2 LQKENI. V dropped 5 bases and J dropped 2 bases, with 9 bases sitting between them. The CDR3 consists of 14 residues. The CDR3 is CASSGTTNTGELFF. In nucleotides, the CDR3 is TGTGCCAGCTCAGGGACAACCAACACCGGGGAGCTGTTTTTT.

The chain employs TRBV6-6 and TRBJ2-7, with 14 bases aligning to TRBD2. Trimming cost V 6 bases and J 1 base; bases outside gene matches: 5. CDR3 length: 16 residues. Germline CDR1 and CDR2: MNHNY and SVGAGI (reference sequence). CDR3 sequence reads: CASRDGTSGSSYEQYF. Here the CDR3 DNA reads TGTGCCAGCAGGGACGGGACTAGCGGGAGTTCCTACGAGCAGTACTTC.

At least ten counts were recorded for this clone. V gene TRBV6-4 combines with J gene TRBJ2-3, with 8 bases lining up with TRBD2. CDR3 length: 16 residues. Germline V gene sequence: CDR1 MRHNA, CDR2 SNTAGT. The junction had 5 bases not matched to a gene; V was cut back by 2 bases and J by 1 base. CDR3: CASSDAGGSGTDTQYF. CDR3 DNA: TGTGCCAGCAGTGACGCGGGAGGTAGTGGCACAGATACGCAGTATTTT.

This chain uses TRBV12-5 with TRBJ2-7; D possibly corresponds to TRBD1 (5 bases). CDR1 is LGHNT and CDR2 is FRNRAP in the germline V gene. The CDR3 contains 14 residues. The germline V and J ends were trimmed by 4 bases and 2 bases, with 12 bases remaining between them. This chain's CDR3 is CASGSRTRTYEQYF. The CDR3 DNA reads as TGTGCTAGTGGTTCCCGGACACGAACCTACGAGCAGTACTTC. The whole variable domain, remainder taken from reference TRBV12-5 and TRBJ2-7, is DARVTQTPRHKVTEMGQEVTMRCQPILGHNTVFWYRQTMMQGLELLAYFRNRAPLDDSGMPKDRFSAEMPDATLATLKIQPSEPRDSAVYFCASGSRTRTYEQYFGPGTRLTVT.